The rows below give T cell receptor beta chains drawn from one sample of a study of regulatory T cells in long-lasting Graves disease. TCRdb re-called the multiplex PCR reads with MiXCR, one entry per CDR3 protein. The sample shows 400,000 to 500,000 distinct CDR3 sequences, approximately 15% of them seen only once. The sample was also linked to a second study, of T cells in Graves' hyperthyroidism and ophthalmopathy.

The sample was peripheral blood mononuclear cells (PBMCs), taken at new diagnosis, from a patient treated with antithyroid drugs. The receptors here all came from a woman between 35 and 50 years old with Graves disease. Each CDR3 is given with its conserved first and last residue. Each record gives: D gene, J gene, clone size, V gene, CDR3 DNA, CDR3 protein. A D gene is named only where the DNA matches it firmly. Rows may omit the clone size; those that give it use once, few, many or a size class.

d_call: TRBD2
j_call: TRBJ2-2
clone_size: many
v_call: TRBV2
cdr3_nt: TGTGCCAGCAGTGTGGGAGCTAGCGGGAGGGCCACCGGGGAGCTGTTTTTT
cdr3_aa: CASSVGASGRATGELFF

d_call: TRBD2
j_call: TRBJ2-1
clone_size: -
v_call: TRBV18
cdr3_nt: TGTGCCAGCTCACCCCCTAGCGGGCCTAGCTCCTACAATGAGCAGTTCTTC
cdr3_aa: CASSPPSGPSSYNEQFF

d_call: -
j_call: TRBJ1-2
clone_size: -
v_call: TRBV28
cdr3_nt: TGTGCCAGCAGCTATAAGGGGGGGCCCTATGGCTACACCTTC
cdr3_aa: CASSYKGGPYGYTF

d_call: -
j_call: TRBJ2-2
clone_size: many
v_call: TRBV7-2
cdr3_nt: TGTGCCAGCAGCTCCCAAGGGACGAACACCGGGGAGCTGTTTTTT
cdr3_aa: CASSSQGTNTGELFF

d_call: -
j_call: TRBJ1-1
clone_size: -
v_call: TRBV7-9
cdr3_nt: TGTGCCAGCAGCCCCGGTAGGGGGTACACTGAAGCTTTCTTT
cdr3_aa: CASSPGRGYTEAFF

d_call: TRBD2
j_call: TRBJ2-1
clone_size: -
v_call: TRBV11-1
cdr3_nt: TGTGCCAGCAGCTTAGACACTAGCGGGCGAGTGGTAGGAGAGCAGTTCTTC
cdr3_aa: CASSLDTSGRVVGEQFF

d_call: -
j_call: TRBJ2-7
clone_size: many
v_call: TRBV20-1
cdr3_nt: TGCAGTGCTAGAACCGGGGCCCTCTACGAGCAGTACTTC
cdr3_aa: CSARTGALYEQYF

d_call: -
j_call: TRBJ2-5
clone_size: many
v_call: TRBV7-8
cdr3_nt: TGTGTCAGCAGCTTGTGGCCAGCGGAGACCCAGTACTTC
cdr3_aa: CVSSLWPAETQYF

d_call: -
j_call: TRBJ1-1
clone_size: many
v_call: TRBV28
cdr3_nt: TGTGCCAGCAGTAGCCCTTTGAACGCTGAAGCTTTCTTT
cdr3_aa: CASSSPLNAEAFF

d_call: -
j_call: TRBJ1-2
clone_size: few
v_call: TRBV2
cdr3_nt: TGTGCCAGGGCCGGCGGGGCGCATGGCTACACCTTC
cdr3_aa: CARAGGAHGYTF

d_call: TRBD2
j_call: TRBJ2-7
clone_size: -
v_call: TRBV5-1
cdr3_nt: TGCGCCAGCAGCTTCCTAGCGGGAGAGAACTACGAGCAGTACTTC
cdr3_aa: CASSFLAGENYEQYF

d_call: -
j_call: TRBJ1-1
clone_size: many
v_call: TRBV3-1
cdr3_nt: TGTGCCAGCAGCCAAGGTCTGGGGGCAGGTGAAGCTTTCTTT
cdr3_aa: CASSQGLGAGEAFF